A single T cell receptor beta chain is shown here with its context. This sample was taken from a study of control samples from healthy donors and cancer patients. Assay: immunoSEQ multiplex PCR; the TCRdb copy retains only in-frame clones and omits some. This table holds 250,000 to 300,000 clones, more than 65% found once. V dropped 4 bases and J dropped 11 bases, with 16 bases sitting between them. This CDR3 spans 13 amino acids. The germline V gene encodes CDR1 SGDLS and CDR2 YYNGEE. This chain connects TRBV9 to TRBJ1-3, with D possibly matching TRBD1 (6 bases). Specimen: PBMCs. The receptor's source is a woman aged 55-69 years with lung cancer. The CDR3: CASSPGDKSSIYF. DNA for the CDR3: TGTGCCAGCAGCCCCGGGGACAAGTCGTCCATATATTTT.